This T cell receptor beta chain was captured in a study of T cell responses to AZD1222 COVID-19 vaccine. Whole-study findings and limits: Across the whole spike, CD4 TCRs peaked at regions 160-218 and 743-854. In a largely white British group with more females than males, clonal diversity was possibly underestimated. Repertoire sampling was restricted to post-peak T cell response timepoints. Nearly half of the spike-specific TCRs reportedly recognize variant regions that carry no mutations.

Germline CDR1 reads SGHRS; CDR2 reads YFSETQ. The length of the CDR3 is 16 residues. J lost 9 bases, V lost 4 bases, and 11 bases had no gene match. Note on this clone: Antigen: not known.

Sequencing was performed with immunoSEQ multiplex PCR; in TCRdb, only in-frame clones are kept and a portion is missing. The table shows 160,000 or so clones, with about 90% occurring only once. The input for sequencing was peripheral blood, taken on day 0 of MenACWY control vaccination. The chain links TRBV5-1 to TRBJ2-1; the match to TRBD2 covers 12 bases. The TCR sequence derives from an adult in good health. The CDR3 nucleotides read TGCGCCAGCAGCCCCTTTCCTAGCGGGAGGGCCGTTGAGCAGTTCTTC. It is translated as CASSPFPSGRAVEQFF.